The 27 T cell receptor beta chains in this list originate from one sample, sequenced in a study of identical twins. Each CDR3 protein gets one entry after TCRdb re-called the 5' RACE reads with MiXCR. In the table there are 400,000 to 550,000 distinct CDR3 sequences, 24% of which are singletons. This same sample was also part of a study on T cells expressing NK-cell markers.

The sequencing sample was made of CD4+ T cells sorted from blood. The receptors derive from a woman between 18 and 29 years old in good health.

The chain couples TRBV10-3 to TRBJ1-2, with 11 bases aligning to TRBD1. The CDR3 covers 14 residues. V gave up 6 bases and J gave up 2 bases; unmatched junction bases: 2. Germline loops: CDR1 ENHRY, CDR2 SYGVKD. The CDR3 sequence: CAIRGTGGNYGYTF. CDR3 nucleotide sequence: TGTGCCATCAGGGGGACAGGGGGAAACTATGGCTACACCTTC.

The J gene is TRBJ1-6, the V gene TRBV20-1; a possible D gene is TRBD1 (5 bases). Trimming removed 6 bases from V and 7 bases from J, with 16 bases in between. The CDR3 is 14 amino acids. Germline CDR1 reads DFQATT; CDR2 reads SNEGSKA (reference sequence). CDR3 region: CSALVREGNSPLHF. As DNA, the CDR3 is TGCAGTGCCTTAGTCAGGGAAGGGAATTCACCCCTCCACTTT.

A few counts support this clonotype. The CDR3 DNA sequence: TGTGCCAGCAGTCTAGTTCCGGGACTAGGTACCGAGCAGTACTTC. Its translation is CASSLVPGLGTEQYF. The chain employs TRBV27 and TRBJ2-7; 8 bases map to TRBD2. The CDR3 extends over 15 amino acids. Unmatched junction bases numbered 12, after V lost 5 bases and J lost 6 bases. The germline gives CDR1 MNHEY, CDR2 SMNVEV (reference sequence).

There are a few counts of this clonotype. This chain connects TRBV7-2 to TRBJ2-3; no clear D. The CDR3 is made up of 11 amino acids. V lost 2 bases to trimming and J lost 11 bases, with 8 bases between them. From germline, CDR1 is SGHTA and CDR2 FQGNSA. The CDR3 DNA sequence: TGTGCCAGCAGCTTAAGGCTTCGGCAGTATTTT. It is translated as CASSLRLRQYF.

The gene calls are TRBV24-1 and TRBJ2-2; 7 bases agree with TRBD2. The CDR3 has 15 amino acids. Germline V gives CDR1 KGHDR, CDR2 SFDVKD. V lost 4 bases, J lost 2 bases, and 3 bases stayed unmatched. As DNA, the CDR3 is TGTGCCACCAGTGACGGGACTATCAACACCGGGGAGCTGTTTTTT. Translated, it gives CATSDGTINTGELFF.

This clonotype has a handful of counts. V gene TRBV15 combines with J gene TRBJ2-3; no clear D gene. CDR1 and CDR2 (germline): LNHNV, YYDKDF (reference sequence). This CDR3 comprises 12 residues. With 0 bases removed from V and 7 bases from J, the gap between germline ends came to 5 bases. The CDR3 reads CATSRDWYTQYF. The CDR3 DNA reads TGTGCCACCAGCAGAGATTGGTATACGCAGTATTTT.

CDR3 loop: CASSFLQAGTEAFF. The CDR3, as DNA: TGCGCCAGCAGCTTTCTGCAGGCAGGAACTGAAGCTTTCTTT. V gene TRBV5-1 combines with J gene TRBJ1-1; the D is unclear. V shed 2 bases and J shed 5 bases, with 13 bases lying between them. CDR3 size: 14 residues. Germline V gives CDR1 SGHRS, CDR2 YFSETQ.

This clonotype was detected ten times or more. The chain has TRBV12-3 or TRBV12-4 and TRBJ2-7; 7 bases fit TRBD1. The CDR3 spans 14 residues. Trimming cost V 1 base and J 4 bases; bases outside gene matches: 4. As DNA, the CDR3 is TGTGCCAGCAGTTTAGGACAGGGTCGTTACGAGCAGTACTTC. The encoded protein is CASSLGQGRYEQYF.

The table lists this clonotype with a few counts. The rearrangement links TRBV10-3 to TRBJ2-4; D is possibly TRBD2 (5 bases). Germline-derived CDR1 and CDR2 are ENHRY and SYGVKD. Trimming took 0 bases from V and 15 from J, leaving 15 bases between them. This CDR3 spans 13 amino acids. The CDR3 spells CAISESRESLWYF. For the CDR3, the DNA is TGTGCCATCAGTGAGTCGAGGGAAAGCCTATGGTACTTC.

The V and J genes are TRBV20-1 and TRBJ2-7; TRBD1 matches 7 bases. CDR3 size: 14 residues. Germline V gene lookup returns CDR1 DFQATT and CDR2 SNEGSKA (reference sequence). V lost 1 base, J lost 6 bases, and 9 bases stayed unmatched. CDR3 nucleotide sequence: TGCAGTGCTAGAGGTAACAGGGGCTCTGGCGAGCAGTACTTC. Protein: CSARGNRGSGEQYF.

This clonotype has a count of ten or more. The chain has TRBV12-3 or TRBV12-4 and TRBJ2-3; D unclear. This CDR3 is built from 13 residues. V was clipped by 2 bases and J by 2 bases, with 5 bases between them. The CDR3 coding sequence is TGTGCCAGCAGTTTAATCTCCACAGATACGCAGTATTTT. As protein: CASSLISTDTQYF.

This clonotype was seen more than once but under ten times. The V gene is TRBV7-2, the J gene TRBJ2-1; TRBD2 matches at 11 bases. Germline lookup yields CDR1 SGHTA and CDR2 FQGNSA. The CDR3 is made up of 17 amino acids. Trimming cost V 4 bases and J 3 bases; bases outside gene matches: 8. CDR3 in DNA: TGTGCCAGCAGCTCAAAAACTAGCGGGAGCTACTACAATGAGCAGTTCTTC. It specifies CASSSKTSGSYYNEQFF.

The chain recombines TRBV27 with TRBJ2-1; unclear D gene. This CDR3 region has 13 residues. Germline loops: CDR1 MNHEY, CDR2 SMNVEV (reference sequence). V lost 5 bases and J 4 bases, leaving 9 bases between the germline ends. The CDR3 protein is CASSSPNYNEQFF. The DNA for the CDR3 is TGTGCCAGCAGTAGCCCAAATTACAATGAGCAGTTCTTC.

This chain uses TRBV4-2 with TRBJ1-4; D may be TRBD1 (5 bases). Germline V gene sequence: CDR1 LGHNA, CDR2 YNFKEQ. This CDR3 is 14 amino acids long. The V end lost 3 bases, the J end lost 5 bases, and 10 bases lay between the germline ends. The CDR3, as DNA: TGTGCCAGCAGCCATCGGGACCTCAATGAAAAACTGTTTTTT. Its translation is CASSHRDLNEKLFF.

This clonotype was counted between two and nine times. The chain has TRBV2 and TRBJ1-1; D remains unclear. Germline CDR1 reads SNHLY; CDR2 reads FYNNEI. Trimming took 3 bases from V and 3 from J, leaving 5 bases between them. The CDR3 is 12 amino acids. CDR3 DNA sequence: TGTGCCAGCAGTGACTGGGACACTGAAGCTTTCTTT. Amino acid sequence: CASSDWDTEAFF.

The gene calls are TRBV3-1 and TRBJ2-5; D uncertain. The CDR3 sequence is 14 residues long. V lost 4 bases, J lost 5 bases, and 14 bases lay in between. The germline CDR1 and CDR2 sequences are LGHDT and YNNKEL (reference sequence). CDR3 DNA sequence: TGTGCCAGCAGCCTCAAAAGAGGTGGGGAGACCCAGTACTTC. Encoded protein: CASSLKRGGETQYF.

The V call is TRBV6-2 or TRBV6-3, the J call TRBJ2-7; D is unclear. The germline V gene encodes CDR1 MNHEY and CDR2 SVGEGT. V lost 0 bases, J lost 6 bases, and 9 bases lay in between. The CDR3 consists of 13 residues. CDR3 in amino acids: CASSYSSGVEQYF. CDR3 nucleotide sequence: TGTGCCAGCAGTTACTCGTCTGGGGTCGAGCAGTACTTC.

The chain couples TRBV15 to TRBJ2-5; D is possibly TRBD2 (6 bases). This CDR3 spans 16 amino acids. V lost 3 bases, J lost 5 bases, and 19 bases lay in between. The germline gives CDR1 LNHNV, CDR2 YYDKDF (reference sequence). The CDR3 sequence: CATSRVLTSSRETQYF. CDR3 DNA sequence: TGTGCCACCAGCAGGGTCCTGACTAGTAGTCGTGAGACCCAGTACTTC.

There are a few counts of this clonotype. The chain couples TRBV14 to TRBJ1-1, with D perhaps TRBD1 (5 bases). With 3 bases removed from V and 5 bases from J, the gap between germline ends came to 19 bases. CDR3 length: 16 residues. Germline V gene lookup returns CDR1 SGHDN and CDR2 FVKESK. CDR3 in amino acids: CASSQATTGARTEAFF. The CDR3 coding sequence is TGTGCCAGCAGCCAGGCGACGACCGGGGCACGGACTGAAGCTTTCTTT.

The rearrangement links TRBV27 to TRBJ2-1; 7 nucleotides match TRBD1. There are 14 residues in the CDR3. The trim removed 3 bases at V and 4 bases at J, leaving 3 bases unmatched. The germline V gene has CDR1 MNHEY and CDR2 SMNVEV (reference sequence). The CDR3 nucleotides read TGTGCCAGCAGTTTGGGACAGAAGTACAATGAGCAGTTCTTC. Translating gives CASSLGQKYNEQFF.

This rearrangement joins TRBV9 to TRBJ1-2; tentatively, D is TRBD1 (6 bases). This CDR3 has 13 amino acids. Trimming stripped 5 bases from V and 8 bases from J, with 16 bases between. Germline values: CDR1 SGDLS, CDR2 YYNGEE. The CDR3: CASRKGGFEGYTF. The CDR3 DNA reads TGTGCCAGCAGAAAAGGGGGGTTTGAGGGCTACACCTTC.

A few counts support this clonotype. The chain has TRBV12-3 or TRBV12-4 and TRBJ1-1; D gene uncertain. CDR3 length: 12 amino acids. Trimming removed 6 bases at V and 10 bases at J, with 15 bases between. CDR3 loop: CASRPGEIGAFF. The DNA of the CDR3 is TGTGCCAGCAGACCCGGGGAGATAGGAGCTTTCTTT.

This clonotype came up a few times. The CDR3 DNA reads as TGTGCCAGCAGTTCGCTCGGGGGGAACACTGAAGCTTTCTTT. Translating gives CASSSLGGNTEAFF. The V call is TRBV6-2 or TRBV6-3, the J call TRBJ1-1, with D possibly being TRBD1 (5 bases). The length of the CDR3 is 14 residues. Germline values: CDR1 MNHEY, CDR2 SVGEGT. Trimming took off 4 bases at V and 1 base at J, with 10 bases between the two ends.

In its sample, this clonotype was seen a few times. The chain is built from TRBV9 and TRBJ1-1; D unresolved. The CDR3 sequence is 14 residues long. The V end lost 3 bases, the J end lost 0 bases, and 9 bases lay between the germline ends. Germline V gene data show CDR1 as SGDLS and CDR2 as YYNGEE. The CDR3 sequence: CASSALPMNTEAFF. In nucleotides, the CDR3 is TGTGCCAGCAGCGCCCTCCCTATGAACACTGAAGCTTTCTTT. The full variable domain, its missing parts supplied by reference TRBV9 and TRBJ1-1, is DSGVTQTPKHLITATGQRVTLRCSPRSGDLSVYWYQQSLDQGLQFLIQYYNGEERAKGNILERFSAQQFPDLHSELNLSSLELGDSALYFCASSALPMNTEAFFGQGTRLTVV.

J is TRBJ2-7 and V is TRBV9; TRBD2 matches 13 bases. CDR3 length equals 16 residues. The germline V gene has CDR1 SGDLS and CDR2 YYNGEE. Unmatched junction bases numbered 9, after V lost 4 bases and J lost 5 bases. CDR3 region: CASSPRGLAGLHEQYF. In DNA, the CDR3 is TGTGCCAGCAGCCCCCGGGGACTAGCGGGACTCCACGAGCAGTACTTC.

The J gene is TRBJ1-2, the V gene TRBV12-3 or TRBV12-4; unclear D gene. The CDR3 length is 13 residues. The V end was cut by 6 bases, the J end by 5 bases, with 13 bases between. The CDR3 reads CASSAPGGYGYTF. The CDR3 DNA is TGTGCCAGCAGCGCGCCTGGAGGTTATGGCTACACCTTC.

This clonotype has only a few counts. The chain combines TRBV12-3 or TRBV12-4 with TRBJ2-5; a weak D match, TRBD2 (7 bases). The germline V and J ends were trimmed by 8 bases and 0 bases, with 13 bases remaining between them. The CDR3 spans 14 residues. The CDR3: CASSPGGHQETQYF. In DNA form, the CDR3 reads TGTGCCAGCTCCCCGGGGGGCCACCAAGAGACCCAGTACTTC.